This T cell receptor (beta chain) was identified in a study of blood T cell repertoires in COVID-19. Study as a whole: Samples came from the United States, Italy and Spain, spanning acute and convalescent COVID-19.

Per the study methods: Reference gene primer amplification gave nucleated cell count estimates. The protocol was immunoSEQ multiplex PCR, while the TCRdb copy is restricted to in-frame clones and leaves out a portion. V and J calls and clone size are as listed in that table; D and trimming were resolved from the DNA. This sample has 77,000 or so clones; around 74% occur once, and the top ten carry just over 2.5%. What was sequenced was peripheral blood. The sequence was collected from a human donor with acute or convalescent COVID-19. The donor label of this sample is uncertain.

CDR3 loop: CASRLAAYNEQFF. In nucleotides, the CDR3 is TGTGCCAGCAGACTAGCGGCCTACAATGAGCAGTTCTTC. The genes are TRBV6-6 and TRBJ2-1, with 8 bases identical to TRBD2. CDR1 MNHNY and CDR2 SVGAGI come from the germline V gene (reference sequence). V trimming: 6 bases; J trimming: 2 bases; junction bases outside the gene matches: 0. The CDR3 consists of 13 residues.